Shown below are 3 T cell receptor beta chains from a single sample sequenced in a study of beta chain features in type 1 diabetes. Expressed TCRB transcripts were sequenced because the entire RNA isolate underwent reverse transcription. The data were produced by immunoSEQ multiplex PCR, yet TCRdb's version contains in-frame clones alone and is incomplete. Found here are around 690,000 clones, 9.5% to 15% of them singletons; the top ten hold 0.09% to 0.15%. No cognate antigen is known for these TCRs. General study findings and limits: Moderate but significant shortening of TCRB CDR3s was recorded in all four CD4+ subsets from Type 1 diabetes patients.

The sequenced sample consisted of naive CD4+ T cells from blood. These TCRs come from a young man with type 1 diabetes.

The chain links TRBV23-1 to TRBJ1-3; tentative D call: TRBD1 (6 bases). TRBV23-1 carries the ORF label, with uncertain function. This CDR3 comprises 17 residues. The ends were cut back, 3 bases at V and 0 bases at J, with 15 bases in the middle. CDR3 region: CASSHPGHNLSGNTIYF. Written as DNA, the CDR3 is TGCGCCAGCAGTCACCCGGGACACAATCTCTCTGGAAACACCATATATTTT.

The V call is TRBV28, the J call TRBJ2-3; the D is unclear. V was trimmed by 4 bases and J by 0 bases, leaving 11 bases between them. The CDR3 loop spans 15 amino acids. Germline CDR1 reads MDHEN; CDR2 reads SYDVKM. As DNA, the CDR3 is TGTGCCAGCAGTTCCTCATCAGCTAGCACAGATACGCAGTATTTT. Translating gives CASSSSSASTDTQYF. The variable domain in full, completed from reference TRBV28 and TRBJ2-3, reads DVKVTQSSRYLVKRTGEKVFLECVQDMDHENMFWYRQDPGLGLRLIYFSYDVKMKEKGDIPEGYSVSREKKERFSLILESASTNQTSMYLCASSSSSASTDTQYFGPGTRLTVL.

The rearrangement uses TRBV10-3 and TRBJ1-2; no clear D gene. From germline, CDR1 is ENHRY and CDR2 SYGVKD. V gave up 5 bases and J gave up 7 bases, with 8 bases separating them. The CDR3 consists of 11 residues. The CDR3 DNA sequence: TGTGCCATCAGTACGGGATCTGGCTACACCTTC. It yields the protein CAISTGSGYTF.